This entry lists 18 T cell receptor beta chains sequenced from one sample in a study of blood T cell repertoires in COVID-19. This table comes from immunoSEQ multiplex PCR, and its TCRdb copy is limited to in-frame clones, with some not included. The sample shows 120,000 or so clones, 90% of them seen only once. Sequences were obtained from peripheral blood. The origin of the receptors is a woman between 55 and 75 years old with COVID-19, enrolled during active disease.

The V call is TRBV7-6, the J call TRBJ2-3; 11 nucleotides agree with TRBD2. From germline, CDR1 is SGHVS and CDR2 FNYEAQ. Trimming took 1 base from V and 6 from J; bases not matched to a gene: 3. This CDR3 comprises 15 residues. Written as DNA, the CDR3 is TGTGCCAGCAGCTTAGGTCTAGCGGGGGGTGATACGCAGTATTTT. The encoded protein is CASSLGLAGGDTQYF.

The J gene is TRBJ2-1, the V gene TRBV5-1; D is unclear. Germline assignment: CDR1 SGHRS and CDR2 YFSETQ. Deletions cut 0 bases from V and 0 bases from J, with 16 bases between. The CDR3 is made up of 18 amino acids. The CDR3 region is CASSLVPPSGYSYNEQFF. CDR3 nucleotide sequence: TGCGCCAGCAGCTTGGTACCCCCTAGTGGCTACTCCTACAATGAGCAGTTCTTC.

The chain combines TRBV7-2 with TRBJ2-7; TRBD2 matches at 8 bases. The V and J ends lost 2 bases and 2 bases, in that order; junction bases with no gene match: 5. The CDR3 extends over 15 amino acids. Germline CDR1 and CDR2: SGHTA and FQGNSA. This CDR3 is CASSLKGGGPYEQYF. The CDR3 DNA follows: TGTGCCAGCAGCTTAAAAGGCGGGGGGCCCTACGAGCAGTACTTC. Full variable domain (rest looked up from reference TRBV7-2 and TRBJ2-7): GAGVSQSPSNKVTEKGKDVELRCDPISGHTALYWYRQSLGQGLEFLIYFQGNSAPDKSGLPSDRFSAERTGGSVSTLTIQRTQQEDSAVYLCASSLKGGGPYEQYFGPGTRLTVT.

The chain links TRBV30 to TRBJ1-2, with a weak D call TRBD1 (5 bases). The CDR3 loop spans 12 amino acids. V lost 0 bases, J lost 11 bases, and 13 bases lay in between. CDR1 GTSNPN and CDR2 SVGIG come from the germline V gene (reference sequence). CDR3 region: CAWSVKVWTYTF. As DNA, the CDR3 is TGTGCCTGGAGTGTCAAGGTCTGGACATACACCTTC.

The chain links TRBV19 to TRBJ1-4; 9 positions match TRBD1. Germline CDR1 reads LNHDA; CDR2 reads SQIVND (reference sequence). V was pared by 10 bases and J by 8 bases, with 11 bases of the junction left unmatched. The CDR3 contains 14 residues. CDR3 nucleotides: TGTGCCACGTCCCCGGGACAGGGAGGCGAAAAACTGTTTTTT. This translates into CATSPGQGGEKLFF.

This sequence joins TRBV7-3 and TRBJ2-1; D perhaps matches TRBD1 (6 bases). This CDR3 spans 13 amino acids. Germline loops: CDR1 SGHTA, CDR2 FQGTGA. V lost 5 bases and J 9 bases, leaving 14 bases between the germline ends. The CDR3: CASSVYRDGEQFF. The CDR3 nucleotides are TGTGCCAGCAGCGTTTACAGGGACGGTGAGCAGTTCTTC.

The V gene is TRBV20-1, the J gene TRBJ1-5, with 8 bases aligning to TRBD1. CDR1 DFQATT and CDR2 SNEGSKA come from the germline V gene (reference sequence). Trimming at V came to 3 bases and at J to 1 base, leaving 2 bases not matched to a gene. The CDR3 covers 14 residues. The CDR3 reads CSASTGGSNQPQHF. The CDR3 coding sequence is TGCAGTGCTAGTACAGGGGGGAGCAATCAGCCCCAGCATTTT.

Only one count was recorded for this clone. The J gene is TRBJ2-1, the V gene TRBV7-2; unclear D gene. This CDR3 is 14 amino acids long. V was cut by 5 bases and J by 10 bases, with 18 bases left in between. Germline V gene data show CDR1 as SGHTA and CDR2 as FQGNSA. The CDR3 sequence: CASSVHATLREQFF. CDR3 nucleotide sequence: TGTGCCAGCAGCGTCCATGCCACCCTCAGGGAGCAGTTCTTC. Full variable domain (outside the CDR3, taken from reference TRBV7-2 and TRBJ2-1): GAGVSQSPSNKVTEKGKDVELRCDPISGHTALYWYRQSLGQGLEFLIYFQGNSAPDKSGLPSDRFSAERTGGSVSTLTIQRTQQEDSAVYLCASSVHATLREQFFGPGTRLTVL.

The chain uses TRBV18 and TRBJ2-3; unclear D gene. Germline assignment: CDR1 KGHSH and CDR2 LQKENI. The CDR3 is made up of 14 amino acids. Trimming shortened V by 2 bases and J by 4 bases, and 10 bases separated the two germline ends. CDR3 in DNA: TGTGCCAGCTCACCAGAGCAGGTATCAGATACGCAGTATTTT. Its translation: CASSPEQVSDTQYF. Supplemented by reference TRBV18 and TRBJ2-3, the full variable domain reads NAGVMQNPRHLVRRRGQEARLRCSPMKGHSHVYWYRQLPEEGLKFMVYLQKENIIDESGMPKERFSAEFPKEGPSILRIQQVVRGDSAAYFCASSPEQVSDTQYFGPGTRLTVL.

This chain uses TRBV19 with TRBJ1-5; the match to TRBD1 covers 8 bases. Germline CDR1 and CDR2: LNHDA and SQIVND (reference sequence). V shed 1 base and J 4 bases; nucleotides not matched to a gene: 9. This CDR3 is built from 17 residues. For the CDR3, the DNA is TGTGCCAGTAGTATAGGGAGCCAGGGGGCTAGTAATCAGCCCCAGCATTTT. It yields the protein CASSIGSQGASNQPQHF.

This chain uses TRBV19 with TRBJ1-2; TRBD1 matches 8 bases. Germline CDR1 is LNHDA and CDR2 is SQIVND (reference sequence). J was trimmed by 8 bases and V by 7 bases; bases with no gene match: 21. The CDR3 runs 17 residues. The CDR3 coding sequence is TGTGCCAGTACCTCCCGATCCCGGGCAGGGGGCGCGAAGGGCTACACCTTC. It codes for CASTSRSRAGGAKGYTF.

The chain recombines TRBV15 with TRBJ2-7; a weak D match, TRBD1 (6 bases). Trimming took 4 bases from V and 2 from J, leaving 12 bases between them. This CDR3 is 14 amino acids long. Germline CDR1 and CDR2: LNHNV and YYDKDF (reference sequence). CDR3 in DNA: TGTGCCACCAGCAATATCGGACAGCCCTACGAGCAGTACTTC. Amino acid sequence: CATSNIGQPYEQYF.

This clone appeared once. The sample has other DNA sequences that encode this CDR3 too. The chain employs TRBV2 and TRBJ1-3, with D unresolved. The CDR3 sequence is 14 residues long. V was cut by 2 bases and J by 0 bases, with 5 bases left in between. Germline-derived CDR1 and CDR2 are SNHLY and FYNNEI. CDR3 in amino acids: CASSENSSGNTIYF. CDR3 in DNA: TGTGCCAGCAGTGAAAACAGCTCTGGAAACACCATATATTTT.

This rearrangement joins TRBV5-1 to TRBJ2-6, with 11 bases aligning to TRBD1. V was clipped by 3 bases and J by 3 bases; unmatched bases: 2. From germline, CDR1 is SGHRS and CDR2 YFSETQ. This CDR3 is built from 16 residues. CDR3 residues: CASSWTGGGGANVLTF. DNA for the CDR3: TGCGCCAGCAGCTGGACAGGGGGCGGTGGGGCCAACGTCCTGACTTTC.

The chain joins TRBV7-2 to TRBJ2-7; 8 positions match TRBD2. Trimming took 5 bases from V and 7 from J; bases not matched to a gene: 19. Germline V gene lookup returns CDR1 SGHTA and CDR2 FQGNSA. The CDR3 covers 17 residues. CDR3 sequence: CASSHPMGGGPWAEQYF. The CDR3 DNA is TGTGCCAGCAGCCACCCTATGGGCGGGGGGCCTTGGGCGGAGCAGTACTTC.

The CDR3 DNA follows: TGTGCCAGCAGTTACTCGGCCAGGGAAATGGACGAGCAGTACTTC. Amino acid sequence: CASSYSAREMDEQYF. The chain recombines TRBV6-5 with TRBJ2-7; TRBD1 is a possible D gene (5 bases). The ends were cut back, 0 bases at V and 5 bases at J, with 14 bases in the middle. Germline V lookup: CDR1 MNHEY, CDR2 SVGAGI. The CDR3 spans 15 residues.

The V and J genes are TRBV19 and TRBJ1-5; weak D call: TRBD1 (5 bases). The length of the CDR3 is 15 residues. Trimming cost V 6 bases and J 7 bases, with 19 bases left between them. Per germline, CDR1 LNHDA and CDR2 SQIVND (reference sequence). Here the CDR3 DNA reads TGTGCCAGTAGCCCCACCAGGGAAGTCGGCCAGCCCCAGCATTTT. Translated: CASSPTREVGQPQHF. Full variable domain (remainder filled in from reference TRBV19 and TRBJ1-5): DGGITQSPKYLFRKEGQNVTLSCEQNLNHDAMYWYRQDPGQGLRLIYYSQIVNDFQKGDIAEGYSVSREKKESFPLTVTSAQKNPTAFYLCASSPTREVGQPQHFGDGTRLSIL.

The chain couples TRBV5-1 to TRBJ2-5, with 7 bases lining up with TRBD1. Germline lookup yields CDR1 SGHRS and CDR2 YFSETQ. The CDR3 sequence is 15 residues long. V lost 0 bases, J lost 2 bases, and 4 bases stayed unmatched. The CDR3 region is CASSLVQGHQETQYF. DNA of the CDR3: TGCGCCAGCAGCTTGGTACAGGGGCATCAAGAGACCCAGTACTTC.